This T cell receptor beta chain is drawn from a study of a mutant IDH1 vaccine in newly diagnosed glioma. This clone was seen more than once but under ten times. The antigen is unknown. Time point: week 23, last vaccination. Each dose of the vaccine consisted of 300 ug of mutant IDH1 20-mer peptide, with topical imiquimod. Sequenced by immunoSEQ multiplex PCR; TCRdb stores in-frame clones only, minus some. The sample holds under 45,000 clones, around 93% seen once. From germline, CDR1 is PRHDT and CDR2 FYEKMQ (reference sequence). The CDR3 has 14 amino acids. The V end was cut by 4 bases, the J end by 0 bases, with 7 bases between.

The sample here was PBMCs, taken from a glioma patient whose treatment included an IDH1 peptide vaccine. This clonotype was obtained from a man aged 50 to 60 with glioma. V and J are TRBV13 and TRBJ1-3, with unresolved D. CDR3 DNA sequence: TGTGCCAGCAGCTCACAGAGCTCTGGAAACACCATATATTTT. Translation: CASSSQSSGNTIYF.